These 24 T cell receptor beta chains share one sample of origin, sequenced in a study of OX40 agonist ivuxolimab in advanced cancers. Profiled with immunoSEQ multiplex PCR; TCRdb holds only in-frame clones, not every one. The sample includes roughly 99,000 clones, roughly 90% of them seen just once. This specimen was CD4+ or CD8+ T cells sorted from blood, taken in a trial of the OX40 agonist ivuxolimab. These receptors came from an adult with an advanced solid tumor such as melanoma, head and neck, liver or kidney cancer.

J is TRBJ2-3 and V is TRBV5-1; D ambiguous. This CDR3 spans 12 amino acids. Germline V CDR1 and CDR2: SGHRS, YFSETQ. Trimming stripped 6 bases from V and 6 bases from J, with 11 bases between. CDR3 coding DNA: TGCGCCAGCAACAGAGGTGGGGATACGCAGTATTTT. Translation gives CASNRGGDTQYF.

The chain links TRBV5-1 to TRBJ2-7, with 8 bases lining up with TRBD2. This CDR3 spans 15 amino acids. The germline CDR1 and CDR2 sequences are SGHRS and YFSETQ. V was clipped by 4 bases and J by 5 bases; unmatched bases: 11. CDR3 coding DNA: TGCGCCAGCAGCGGTCCCGGCGGGAGGCTCGACGAGCAGTACTTC. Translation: CASSGPGGRLDEQYF.

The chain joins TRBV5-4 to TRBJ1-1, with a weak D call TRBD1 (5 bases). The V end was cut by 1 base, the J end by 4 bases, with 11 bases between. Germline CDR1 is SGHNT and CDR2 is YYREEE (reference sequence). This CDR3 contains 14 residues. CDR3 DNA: TGTGCCAGCAGCTTGCAGGGTTTGGGCACTGAAGCTTTCTTT. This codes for CASSLQGLGTEAFF.

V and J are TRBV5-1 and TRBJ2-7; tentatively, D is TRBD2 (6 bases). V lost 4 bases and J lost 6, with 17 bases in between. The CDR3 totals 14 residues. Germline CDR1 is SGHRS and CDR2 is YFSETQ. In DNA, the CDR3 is TGCGCCAGCAGCGGCGGCACCAAGGGAGGCGAGCAGTACTTC. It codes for CASSGGTKGGEQYF.

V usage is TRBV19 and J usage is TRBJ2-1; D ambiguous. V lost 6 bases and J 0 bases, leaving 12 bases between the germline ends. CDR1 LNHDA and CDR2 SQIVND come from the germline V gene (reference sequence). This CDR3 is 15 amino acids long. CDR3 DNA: TGTGCCAGTAGGGCAGCGTACCGCTCCTACAATGAGCAGTTCTTC. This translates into CASRAAYRSYNEQFF.

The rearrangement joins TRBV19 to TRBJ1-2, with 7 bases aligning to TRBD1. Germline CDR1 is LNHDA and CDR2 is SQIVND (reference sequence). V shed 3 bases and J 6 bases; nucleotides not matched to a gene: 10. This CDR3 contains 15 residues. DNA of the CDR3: TGTGCCAGTAGTATCGCGAAGGGGGCGGAAAATGGCTACACCTTC. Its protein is CASSIAKGAENGYTF.

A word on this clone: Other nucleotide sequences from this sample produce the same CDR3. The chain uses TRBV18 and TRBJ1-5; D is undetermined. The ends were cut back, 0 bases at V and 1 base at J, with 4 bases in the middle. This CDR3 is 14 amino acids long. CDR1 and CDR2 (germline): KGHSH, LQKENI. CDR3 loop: CASSPPGSNQPQHF. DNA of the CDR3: TGTGCCAGCTCACCACCCGGGAGCAATCAGCCCCAGCATTTT.

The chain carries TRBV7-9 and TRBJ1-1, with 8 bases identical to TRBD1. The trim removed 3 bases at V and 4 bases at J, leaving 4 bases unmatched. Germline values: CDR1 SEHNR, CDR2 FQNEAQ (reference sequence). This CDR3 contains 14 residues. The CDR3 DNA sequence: TGTGCCAGCAGCTTTGCACAGGGGGGCACTGAAGCTTTCTTT. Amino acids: CASSFAQGGTEAFF.

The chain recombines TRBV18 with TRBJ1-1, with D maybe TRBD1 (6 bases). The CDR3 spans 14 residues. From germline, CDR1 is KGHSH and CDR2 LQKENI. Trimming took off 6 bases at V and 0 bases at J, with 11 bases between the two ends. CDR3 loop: CASSGGQMNTEAFF. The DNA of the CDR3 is TGTGCCAGCTCGGGGGGGCAGATGAACACTGAAGCTTTCTTT.

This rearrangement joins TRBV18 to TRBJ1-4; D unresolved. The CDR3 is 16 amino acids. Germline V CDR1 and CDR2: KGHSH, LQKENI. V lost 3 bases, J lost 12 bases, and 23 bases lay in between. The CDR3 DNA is TGTGCCAGCTCACCGACCCGGGAGGGAGGCCGTAAGGAACTGTTTTTT. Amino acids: CASSPTREGGRKELFF.

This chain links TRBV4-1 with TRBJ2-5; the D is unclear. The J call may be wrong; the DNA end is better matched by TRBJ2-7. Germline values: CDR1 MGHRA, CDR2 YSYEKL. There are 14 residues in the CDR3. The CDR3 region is CASSQSTQRSEQYF. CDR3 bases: TGCGCCAGCAGCCAATCGACCCAACGTAGCGAGCAGTACTTC.

This CDR3 is CASSFGLAGLAGELFF. The DNA of the CDR3 is TGTGCCAGCAGTTTCGGACTAGCGGGACTGGCCGGGGAGCTGTTTTTT. The rearrangement joins TRBV6-5 to TRBJ2-2; 12 bases agree with TRBD2. The V segment lost 4 bases and the J segment 6 bases; nucleotides outside the gene matches: 6. Germline V gene lookup returns CDR1 MNHEY and CDR2 SVGAGI. The CDR3 runs 16 residues.

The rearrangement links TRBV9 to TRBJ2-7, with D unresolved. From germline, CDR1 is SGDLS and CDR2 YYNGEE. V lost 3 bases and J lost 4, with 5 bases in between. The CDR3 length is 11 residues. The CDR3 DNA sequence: TGTGCCAGCAGCGACCAATACGAGCAGTACTTC. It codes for CASSDQYEQYF.

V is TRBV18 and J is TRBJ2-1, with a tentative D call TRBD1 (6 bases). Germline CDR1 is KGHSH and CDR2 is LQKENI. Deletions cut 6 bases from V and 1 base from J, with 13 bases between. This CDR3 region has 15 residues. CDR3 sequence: CASSPNRESYNEQFF. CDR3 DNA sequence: TGTGCCAGCTCGCCGAACAGGGAATCCTACAATGAGCAGTTCTTC.

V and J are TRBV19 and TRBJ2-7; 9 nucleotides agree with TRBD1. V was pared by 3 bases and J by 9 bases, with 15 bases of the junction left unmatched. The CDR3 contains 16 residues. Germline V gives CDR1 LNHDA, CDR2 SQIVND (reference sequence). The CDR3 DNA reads TGTGCCAGTAGTATTGGATTAGGGGGGACAGGGTCTGTGCAGTACTTC. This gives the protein CASSIGLGGTGSVQYF.

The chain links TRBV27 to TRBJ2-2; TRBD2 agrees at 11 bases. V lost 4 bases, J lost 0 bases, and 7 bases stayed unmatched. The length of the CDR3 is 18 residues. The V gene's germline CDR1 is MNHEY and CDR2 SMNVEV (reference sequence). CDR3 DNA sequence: TGTGCCAGCAGTTCCCCCGGGACTAGCGGTTCGAACACCGGGGAGCTGTTTTTT. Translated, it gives CASSSPGTSGSNTGELFF.

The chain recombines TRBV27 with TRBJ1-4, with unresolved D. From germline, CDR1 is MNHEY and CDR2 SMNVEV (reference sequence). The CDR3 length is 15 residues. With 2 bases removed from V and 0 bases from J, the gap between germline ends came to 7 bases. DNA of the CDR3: TGTGCCAGCAGTTTAGCCCCCGCAACTAATGAAAAACTGTTTTTT. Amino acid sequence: CASSLAPATNEKLFF.

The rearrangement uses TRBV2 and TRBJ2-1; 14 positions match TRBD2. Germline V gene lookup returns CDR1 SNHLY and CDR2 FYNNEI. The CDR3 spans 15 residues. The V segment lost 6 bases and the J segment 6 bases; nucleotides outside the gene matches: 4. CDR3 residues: CASRTGLAGVNEQFF. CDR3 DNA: TGTGCCAGCAGAACGGGACTAGCGGGAGTCAATGAGCAGTTCTTC.

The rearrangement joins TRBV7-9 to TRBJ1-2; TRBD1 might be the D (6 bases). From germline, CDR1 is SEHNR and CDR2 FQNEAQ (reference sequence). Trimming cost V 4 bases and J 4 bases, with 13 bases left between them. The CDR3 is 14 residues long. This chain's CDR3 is CASSYSQGGYGYTF. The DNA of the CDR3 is TGTGCCAGCAGCTATTCCCAAGGGGGCTATGGCTACACCTTC. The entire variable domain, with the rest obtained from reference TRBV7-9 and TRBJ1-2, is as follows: DTGVSQNPRHKITKRGQNVTFRCDPISEHNRLYWYRQTLGQGPEFLTYFQNEAQLEKSRLLSDRFSAERPKGSFSTLEIQRTEQGDSAMYLCASSYSQGGYGYTFGSGTRLTVV.

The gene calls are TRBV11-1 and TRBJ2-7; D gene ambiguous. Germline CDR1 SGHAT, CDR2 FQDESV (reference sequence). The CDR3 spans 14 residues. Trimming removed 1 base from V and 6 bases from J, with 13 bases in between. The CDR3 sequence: CASSLVPQTGEQYF. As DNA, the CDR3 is TGTGCCAGCAGCTTAGTCCCCCAAACGGGCGAGCAGTACTTC.

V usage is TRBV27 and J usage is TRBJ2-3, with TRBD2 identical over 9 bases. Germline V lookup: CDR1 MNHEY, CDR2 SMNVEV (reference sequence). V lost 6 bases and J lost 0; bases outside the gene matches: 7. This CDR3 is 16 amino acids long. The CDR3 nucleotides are TGTGCCAGCAGACAAGGGACTAGCTATAGCACAGATACGCAGTATTTT. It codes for CASRQGTSYSTDTQYF.

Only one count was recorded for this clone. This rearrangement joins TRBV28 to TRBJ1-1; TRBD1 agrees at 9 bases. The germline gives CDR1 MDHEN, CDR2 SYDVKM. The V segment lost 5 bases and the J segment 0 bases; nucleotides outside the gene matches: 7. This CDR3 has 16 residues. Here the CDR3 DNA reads TGTGCCAGCAGTCCACAGGGGGCGGGCATGAACACTGAAGCTTTCTTT. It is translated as CASSPQGAGMNTEAFF.

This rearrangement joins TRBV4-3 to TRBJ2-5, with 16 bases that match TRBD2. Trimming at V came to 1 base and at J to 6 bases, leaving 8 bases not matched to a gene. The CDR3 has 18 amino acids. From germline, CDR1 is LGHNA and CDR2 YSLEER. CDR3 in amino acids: CASSQGAGLAGGPQTQYF. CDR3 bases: TGCGCCAGCAGCCAAGGCGCGGGACTAGCGGGAGGGCCACAGACCCAGTACTTC.

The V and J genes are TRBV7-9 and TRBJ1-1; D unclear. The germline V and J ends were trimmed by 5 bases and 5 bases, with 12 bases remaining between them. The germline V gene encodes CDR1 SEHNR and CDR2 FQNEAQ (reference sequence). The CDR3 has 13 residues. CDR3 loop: CASSRSGGTEAFF. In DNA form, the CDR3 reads TGTGCCAGCAGCCGAAGTGGTGGAACTGAAGCTTTCTTT.